This T cell receptor beta chain was profiled in a study of T cell responses to AZD1222 COVID-19 vaccine. Study observations and caveats: The number of AZD1222 recipients seropositive at baseline was only 6 or 7. Spike-specific TCR breadth and depth both grew after two AZD1222 doses.

As to this clone: Its matching antigen is unknown. The junction and the germline gene differ at one end; a read error may be behind it.

Produced via immunoSEQ multiplex PCR; TCRdb's table is partial and in-frame only. In the table there are about 84,000 clones, around nine tenths of which are singletons. The length of the CDR3 is 14 residues. CDR1 LGHDT and CDR2 YNNKEL come from the germline V gene (reference sequence). This receptor was identified in an adult who received the AZD1222 COVID-19 vaccine. The material was peripheral blood, obtained 28 days after the second AZD1222 dose. The chain joins TRBV3-1 (or the pseudogene TRBV3-2) to TRBJ1-1; the D gene is possibly TRBD1 (6 bases). In DNA form, the CDR3 reads TGTGCGAGCATAAAGGGGGGGGGAAGCACTGAAGCTTTCTTT. It is translated as CASIKGGGSTEAFF.